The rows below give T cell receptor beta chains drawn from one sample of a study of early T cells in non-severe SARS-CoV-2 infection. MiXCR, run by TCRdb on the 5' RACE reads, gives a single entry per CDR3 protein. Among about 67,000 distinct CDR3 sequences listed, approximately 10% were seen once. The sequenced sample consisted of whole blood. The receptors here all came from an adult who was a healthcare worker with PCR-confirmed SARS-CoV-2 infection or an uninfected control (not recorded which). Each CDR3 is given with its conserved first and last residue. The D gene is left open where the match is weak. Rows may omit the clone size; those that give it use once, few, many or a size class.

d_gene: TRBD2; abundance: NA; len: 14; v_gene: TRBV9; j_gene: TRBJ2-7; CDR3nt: TGTGCCAGCGCCGACCTAGCGGGAGGTAACGAGCAGTACTTC; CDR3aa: CASADLAGGNEQYF
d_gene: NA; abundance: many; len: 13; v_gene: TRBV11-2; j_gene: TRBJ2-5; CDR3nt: TGTGCCAGCAGCCTCGGCCCCAAGGAGGCCCAGTACTTC; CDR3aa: CASSLGPKEAQYF
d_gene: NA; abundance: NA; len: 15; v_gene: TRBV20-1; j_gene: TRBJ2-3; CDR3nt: TGTAGTGCTAGAGATTCCAGCGAGAGGACAGATACGCAGTATTTT; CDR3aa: CSARDSSERTDTQYF
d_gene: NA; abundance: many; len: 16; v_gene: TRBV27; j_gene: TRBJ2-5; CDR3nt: TGTGCCAGCAGTTTAGACCCCGACAGTTTTAAAGAGACCCAGTACTTC; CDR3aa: CASSLDPDSFKETQYF
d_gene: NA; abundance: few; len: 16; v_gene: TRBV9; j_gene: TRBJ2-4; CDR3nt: TGTGCCAGCAGCGGGGACCCTCGTAAGGCCAAAAACATTCAGTACTTC; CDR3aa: CASSGDPRKAKNIQYF
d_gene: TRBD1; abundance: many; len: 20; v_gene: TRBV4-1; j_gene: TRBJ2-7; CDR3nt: TGCGCCAGCAGCCAAGCGACGGGACAGGGGGGATACTTCCCCTACTACGAGCAGTACTTC; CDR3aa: CASSQATGQGGYFPYYEQYF
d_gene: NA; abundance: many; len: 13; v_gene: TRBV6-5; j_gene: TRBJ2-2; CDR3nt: TGTGCCAGCAGTTACCCGGCGGACGGAGAGCTGTTTTTT; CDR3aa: CASSYPADGELFF
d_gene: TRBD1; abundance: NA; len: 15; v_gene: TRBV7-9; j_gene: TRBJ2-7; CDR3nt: TGTGCCAGCAGCCGCCCCGGGACAGGGACCTACGAGCAGTACTTC; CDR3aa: CASSRPGTGTYEQYF
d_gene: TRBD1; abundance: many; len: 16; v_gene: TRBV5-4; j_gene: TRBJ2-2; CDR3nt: TGTGCCAGCAGTTTCGGGGACAGGGGGCCTACCGGGGAGCTGTTTTTT; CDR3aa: CASSFGDRGPTGELFF
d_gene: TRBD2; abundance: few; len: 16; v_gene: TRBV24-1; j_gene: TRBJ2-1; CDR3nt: TGTGCCACCAGTGACACGGGACTAGCGGGAGCGGATGAGCAGTTCTTC; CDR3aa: CATSDTGLAGADEQFF
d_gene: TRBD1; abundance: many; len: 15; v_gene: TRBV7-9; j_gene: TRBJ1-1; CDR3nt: TGTGCCAGCAGCCCCCGGACAGGGCTCCACACTGAAGCTTTCTTT; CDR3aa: CASSPRTGLHTEAFF
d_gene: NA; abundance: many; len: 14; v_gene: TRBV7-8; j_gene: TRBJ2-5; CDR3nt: TGTGCCAGCAGCTCCCTGACACGTGGAGAGACCCAGTACTTC; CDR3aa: CASSSLTRGETQYF
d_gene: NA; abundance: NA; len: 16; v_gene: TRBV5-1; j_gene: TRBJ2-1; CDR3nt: TGCGCCAGCAGCTTGGGCCTAGCTGTTGCCTACAATGAGCAGTTCTTC; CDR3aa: CASSLGLAVAYNEQFF
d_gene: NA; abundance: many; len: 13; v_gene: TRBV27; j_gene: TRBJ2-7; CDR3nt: TGTGCCAGCAGCCGGGACTGGGGCTACGAGCAGTACTTC; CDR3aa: CASSRDWGYEQYF
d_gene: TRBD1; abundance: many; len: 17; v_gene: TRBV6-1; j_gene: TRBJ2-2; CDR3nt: TGTGCCAGCAGTGACTCCCCAATGCACAGGGGCACCGGGGAGCTGTTTTTT; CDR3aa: CASSDSPMHRGTGELFF
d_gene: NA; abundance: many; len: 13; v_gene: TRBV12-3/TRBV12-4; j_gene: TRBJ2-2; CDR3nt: TGTGCCAGCAGGGGACAGAACACCGGGGAGCTGTTTTTT; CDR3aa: CASRGQNTGELFF
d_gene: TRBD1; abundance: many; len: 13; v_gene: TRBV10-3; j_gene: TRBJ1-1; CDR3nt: TGTGCCATCAAAGGACAGGCGAACACTGAAGCTTTCTTT; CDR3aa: CAIKGQANTEAFF
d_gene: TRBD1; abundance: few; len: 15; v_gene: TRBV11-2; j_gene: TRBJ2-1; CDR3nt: TGTGCCAGCAGCCAGTCACAGGGGACATCGAATGAGCAGTTCTTC; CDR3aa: CASSQSQGTSNEQFF
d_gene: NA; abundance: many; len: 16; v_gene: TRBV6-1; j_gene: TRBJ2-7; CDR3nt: TGTGCCAGCAGTGAAGTAAGGGGGAGTTCTTTCTACGAGCAGTACTTC; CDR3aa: CASSEVRGSSFYEQYF
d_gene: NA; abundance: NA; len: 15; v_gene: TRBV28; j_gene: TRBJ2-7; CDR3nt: TGTGCCAGCTCTCCCCTCGCGGGGACGGCCTACGAGCAGTACTTC; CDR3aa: CASSPLAGTAYEQYF
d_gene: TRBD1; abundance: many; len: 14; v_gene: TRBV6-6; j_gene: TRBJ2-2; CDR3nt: TGTGCCAGCAGTTTCAGGGGGCAGACCGGGGAGCTGTTTTTT; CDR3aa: CASSFRGQTGELFF
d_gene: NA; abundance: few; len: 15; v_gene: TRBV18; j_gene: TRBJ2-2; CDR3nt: TGTGCCAGCTCACCAGGCAGGGTGTGGACCGGGGAGCTGTTTTTT; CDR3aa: CASSPGRVWTGELFF
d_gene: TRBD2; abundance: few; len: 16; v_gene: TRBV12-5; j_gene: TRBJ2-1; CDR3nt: TGTGCTAGTGGCCTGGGACTAGCGGGATCCTACAATGAGCAGTTCTTC; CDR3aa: CASGLGLAGSYNEQFF
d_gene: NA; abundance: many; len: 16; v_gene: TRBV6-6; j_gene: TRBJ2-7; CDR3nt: TGTGCCAGCAGTTACTTGGCGCAACCTAAATCCTACGAGCAGTACTTC; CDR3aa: CASSYLAQPKSYEQYF
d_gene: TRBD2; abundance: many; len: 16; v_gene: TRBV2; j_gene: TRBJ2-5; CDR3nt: TGTGCCAGCAGTGAGCGGAGCGGGGGGGCCCAAGAGACCCAGTACTTC; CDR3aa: CASSERSGGAQETQYF
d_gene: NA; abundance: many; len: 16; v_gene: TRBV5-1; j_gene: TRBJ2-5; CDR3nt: TGCGCCAGCAGCTTGGCCGGGACCCGAGGGCAAGAGACCCAGTACTTC; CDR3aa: CASSLAGTRGQETQYF
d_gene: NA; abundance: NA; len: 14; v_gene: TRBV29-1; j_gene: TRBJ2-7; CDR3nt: TGCAGCGCTCGGGGGGCGGGGAGCTCCTACGAGCAGTACTTC; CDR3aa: CSARGAGSSYEQYF
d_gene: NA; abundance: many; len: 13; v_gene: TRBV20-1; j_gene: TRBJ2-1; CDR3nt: TGCAGTGCTAGGTCTAGACTAGACAATGAGCAGTTCTTC; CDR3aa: CSARSRLDNEQFF